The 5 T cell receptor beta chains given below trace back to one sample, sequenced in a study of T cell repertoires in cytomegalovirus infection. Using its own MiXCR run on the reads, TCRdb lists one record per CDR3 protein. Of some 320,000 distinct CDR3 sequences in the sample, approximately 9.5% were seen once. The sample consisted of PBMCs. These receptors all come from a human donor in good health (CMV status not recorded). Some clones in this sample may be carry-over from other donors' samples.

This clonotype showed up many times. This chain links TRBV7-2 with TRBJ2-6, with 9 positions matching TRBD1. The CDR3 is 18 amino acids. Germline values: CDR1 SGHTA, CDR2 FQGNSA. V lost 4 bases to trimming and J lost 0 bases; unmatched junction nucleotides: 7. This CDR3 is CASSSWDRATSGANVLTF. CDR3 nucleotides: TGTGCCAGCAGCTCCTGGGACAGGGCCACCTCTGGGGCCAACGTCCTGACTTTC.

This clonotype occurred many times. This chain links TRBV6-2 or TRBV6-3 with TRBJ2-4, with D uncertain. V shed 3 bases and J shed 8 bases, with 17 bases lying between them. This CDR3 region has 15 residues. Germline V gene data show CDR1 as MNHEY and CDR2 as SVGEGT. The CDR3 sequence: CASSYNPPRTDIQYF. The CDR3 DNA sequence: TGTGCCAGCAGTTATAACCCCCCGCGTACGGACATTCAGTACTTC.

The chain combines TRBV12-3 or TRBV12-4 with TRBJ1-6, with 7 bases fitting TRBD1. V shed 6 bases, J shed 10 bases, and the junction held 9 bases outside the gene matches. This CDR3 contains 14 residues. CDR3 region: CASSQQGRSSPLHF. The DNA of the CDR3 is TGTGCCAGCAGCCAACAGGGGCGTAGCTCACCCCTCCACTTT.

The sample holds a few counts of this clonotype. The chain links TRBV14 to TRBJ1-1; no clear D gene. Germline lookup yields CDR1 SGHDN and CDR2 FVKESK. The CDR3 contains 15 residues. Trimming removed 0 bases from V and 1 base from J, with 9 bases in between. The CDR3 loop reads CASSQDERRNTEAFF. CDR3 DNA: TGTGCCAGCAGCCAAGACGAACGGAGGAACACTGAAGCTTTCTTT.

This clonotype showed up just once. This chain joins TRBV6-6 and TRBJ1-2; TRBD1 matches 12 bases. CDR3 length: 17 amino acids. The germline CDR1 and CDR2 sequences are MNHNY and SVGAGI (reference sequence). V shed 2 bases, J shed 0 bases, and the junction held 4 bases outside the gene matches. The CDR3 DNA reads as TGTGCCAGCAGTTACCCGGGACAGGGGGCACCTAACTATGGCTACACCTTC. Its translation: CASSYPGQGAPNYGYTF.